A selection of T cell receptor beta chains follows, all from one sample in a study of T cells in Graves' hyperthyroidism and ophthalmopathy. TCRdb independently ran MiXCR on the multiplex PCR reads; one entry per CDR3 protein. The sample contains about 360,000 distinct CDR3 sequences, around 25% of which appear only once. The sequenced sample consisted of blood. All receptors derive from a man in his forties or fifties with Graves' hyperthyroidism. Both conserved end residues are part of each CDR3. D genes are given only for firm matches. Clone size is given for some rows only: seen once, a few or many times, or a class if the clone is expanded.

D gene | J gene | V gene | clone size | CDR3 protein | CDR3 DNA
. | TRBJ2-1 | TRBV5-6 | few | CASSLVPEGSYNEQFF | TGTGCCAGCAGCTTGGTTCCGGAGGGCTCCTACAATGAGCAGTTCTTC
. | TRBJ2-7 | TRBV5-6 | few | CASSATRQYEQYF | TGTGCCAGCAGCGCAACTAGACAGTACGAGCAGTACTTC
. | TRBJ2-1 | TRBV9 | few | CASSYSGTNYNEQFF | TGTGCCAGCAGCTACTCCGGGACCAACTACAATGAGCAGTTCTTC
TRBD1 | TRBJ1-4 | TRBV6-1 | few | CASSPGEGAGEKLFF | TGTGCCAGCAGTCCCGGGGAGGGGGCGGGTGAAAAACTGTTTTTT
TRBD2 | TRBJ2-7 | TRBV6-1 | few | CASSSSGRIREQYF | TGTGCCAGCAGCTCTAGCGGGAGAATACGCGAGCAGTACTTC
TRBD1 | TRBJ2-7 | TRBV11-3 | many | CASSPDGTGGYEQYF | TGTGCCAGCAGCCCAGATGGGACAGGGGGCTACGAGCAGTACTTC
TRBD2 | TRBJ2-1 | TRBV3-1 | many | CASRQLANNEQFF | TGTGCCAGCAGACAACTAGCGAACAATGAGCAGTTCTTC
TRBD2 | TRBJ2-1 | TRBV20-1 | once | CSARGTSGRGEQFF | TGCAGTGCTAGAGGGACTAGCGGGAGGGGCGAGCAGTTCTTC
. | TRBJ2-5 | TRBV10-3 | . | CAISEKGIQETQYF | TGTGCCATCAGTGAGAAAGGGATCCAAGAGACCCAGTACTTC
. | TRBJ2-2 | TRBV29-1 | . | CSVAEGTNTGELFF | TGCAGCGTTGCTGAGGGGACGAACACCGGGGAGCTGTTTTTT
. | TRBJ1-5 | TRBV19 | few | CASKEGWDNQPQHF | TGTGCCAGTAAAGAGGGTTGGGACAATCAGCCCCAGCATTTT
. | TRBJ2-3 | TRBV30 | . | CAWRLGAADTQYF | TGTGCCTGGAGATTGGGGGCGGCAGATACGCAGTATTTT
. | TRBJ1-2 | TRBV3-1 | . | CASRSDMDYGYTF | TGTGCCAGCAGATCCGACATGGACTATGGCTACACCTTC
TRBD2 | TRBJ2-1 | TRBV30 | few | CAWARTSGRAGEQFF | TGTGCCTGGGCACGGACTAGCGGGAGAGCGGGTGAGCAGTTCTTC
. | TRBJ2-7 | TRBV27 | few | CASSPSASYEQYF | TGTGCCAGCAGTCCTAGCGCCTCCTACGAGCAGTACTTC
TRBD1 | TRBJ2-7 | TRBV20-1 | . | CSARETGGNYEQYF | TGCAGTGCTAGAGAGACAGGGGGGAACTACGAGCAGTACTTC
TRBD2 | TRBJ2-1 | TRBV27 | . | CASSLSGTSRGEQFF | TGTGCCAGCAGTTTATCGGGGACTAGTCGTGGTGAGCAGTTCTTC
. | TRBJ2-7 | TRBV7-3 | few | CASSLGPTVEQYF | TGTGCCAGCAGCCTCGGACCCACGGTCGAGCAGTACTTC
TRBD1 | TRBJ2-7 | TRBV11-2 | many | CASSLGQGAYEQYF | TGTGCCAGCAGCTTAGGACAGGGGGCTTACGAGCAGTACTTC
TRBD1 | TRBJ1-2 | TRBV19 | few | CASMTGQGANYGYTF | TGTGCCAGTATGACGGGCCAGGGGGCGAACTATGGCTACACCTTC
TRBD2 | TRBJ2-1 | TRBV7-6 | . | CASSKTSGAYNEQFF | TGTGCCAGCAGCAAAACTAGCGGGGCTTACAATGAGCAGTTCTTC
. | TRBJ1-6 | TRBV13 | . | CASSLANRIRNSPLHF | TGTGCCAGCAGCTTAGCTAACAGAATTCGGAATTCACCCCTCCACTTT
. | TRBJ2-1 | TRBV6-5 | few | CASSYRPGTSDNEQFF | TGTGCCAGCAGTTACCGACCGGGCACCTCGGACAATGAGCAGTTCTTC
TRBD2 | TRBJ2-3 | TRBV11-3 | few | CASSTGGGTSTDTQYF | TGTGCCAGCAGCACCGGGGGGGGGACAAGCACAGATACGCAGTATTTT
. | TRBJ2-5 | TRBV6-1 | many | CASSDSQGTGETQYF | TGTGCCAGCAGTGATTCTCAGGGTACTGGGGAGACCCAGTACTTC